A selection of T cell receptor beta chains follows, all from one sample in a study of lymphopenia after photon versus proton radiotherapy. The repertoire was sequenced with immunoSEQ multiplex PCR; TCRdb's copy has only in-frame clones and lacks some. The table records approximately 3,100 clones, roughly 76% of them present only once. Sequencing was performed on peripheral blood, taken from a patient treated with proton-based radiotherapy. These receptors were collected from a man older than 75 with esophageal cancer. Each CDR3 is given with its conserved first and last residue. The D gene is left open where the match is weak. The listing skips clone size in some rows; elsewhere it reads once, few, many or a size class.

j_gene | abundance | v_gene | d_gene | CDR3nt | CDR3aa
TRBJ2-7 | . | TRBV7-8 | TRBD2 | TGTGCCAGCAGCACTCGGACTAGCGGGAGAAACGAGCAGTACTTC | CASSTRTSGRNEQYF
TRBJ1-1 | . | TRBV19 | . | TGTGCCAGTAGTAGGGGCCGGTTAATAGGTACGAACACTGAAGCTTTCTTT | CASSRGRLIGTNTEAFF
TRBJ1-5 | once | TRBV27 | TRBD1 | TGTGCCAGCCGTCTGGCGGGACAGTCCAATCAGCCCCAGCATTTT | CASRLAGQSNQPQHF
TRBJ1-3 | . | TRBV27 | . | TGTGCCAGCAGTTCGTCGAGCAGGGGTGCTGGAAACACCATATATTTT | CASSSSSRGAGNTIYF
TRBJ2-3 | . | TRBV19 | . | TGTGCCAGTAGTATCGGCGGGGCAGCCTACACAGATACGCAGTATTTT | CASSIGGAAYTDTQYF
TRBJ2-2 | . | TRBV10-2 | . | TGCGCCAGCACCCGGGGCAACACCGGGGAGCTGTTTTTT | CASTRGNTGELFF
TRBJ1-2 | . | TRBV7-2 | TRBD1 | TGTGCCAGCAGCTTAGATCAGGGGGCGCAATATGGCTACACCTTC | CASSLDQGAQYGYTF
TRBJ2-1 | once | TRBV18 | . | TGTGCCAGCTCACTGACAGAAACGGACAATGAGCAGTTCTTC | CASSLTETDNEQFF
TRBJ1-2 | . | TRBV2 | TRBD1 | TGTGCCAGCAGTGCTTCCCGGACAGGGGGCGGCTATGGCTACACCTTC | CASSASRTGGGYGYTF
TRBJ1-5 | once | TRBV6-5 | . | TGTGCCAGCAGCCTGGACAGTGGGCCTAATCAGCCCCAGCATTTT | CASSLDSGPNQPQHF
TRBJ2-5 | . | TRBV11-2 | . | TGTGCCAGCAGCTTCGGGGGAGAAAAAGAGACCCAGTACTTC | CASSFGGEKETQYF
TRBJ2-7 | . | TRBV30 | . | TGTGCCTGGAGTCCGACATCGGCCTTGGGGTACGAGCAGTACTTC | CAWSPTSALGYEQYF
TRBJ2-6 | few | TRBV7-9 | TRBD1 | TGTGCCAGCAGCTCGAGAGGGGGCGCGAGGGCCAACGTCCTGACTTTC | CASSSRGGARANVLTF
TRBJ1-4 | . | TRBV11-2 | TRBD1 | TGTGCCAGCAGCTTTGGACAGGGGAGGGAAAAACTGTTTTTT | CASSFGQGREKLFF
TRBJ1-5 | few | TRBV30 | TRBD1 | TGTGCCTGGACCCCTACGACAGGGGGATATAGCAATCAGCCCCAGCATTTT | CAWTPTTGGYSNQPQHF
TRBJ2-5 | . | TRBV4-1 | . | TGCGCCAGCAGCCCCTCCGCGTGGGGAGGCAGGGAGACCCAGTACTTC | CASSPSAWGGRETQYF
TRBJ1-5 | . | TRBV28 | . | TGTGCCAGCAGGACGGCGGTTAGGAATCAGCCCCAGCATTTT | CASRTAVRNQPQHF
TRBJ1-2 | once | TRBV30 | . | TGTGCCTGGAGTGTACGCGAAGACTATGGCTACACCTTC | CAWSVREDYGYTF
TRBJ1-2 | . | TRBV5-8 | . | TGTGCCAGCAGCTTGATGACCGGGGCGTTCGGGGGCTACACCTTC | CASSLMTGAFGGYTF
TRBJ1-2 | . | TRBV7-9 | . | TGTGCCAGCAGCTTAGCTACACAGGACCCCAATGGCTACACCTTC | CASSLATQDPNGYTF
TRBJ1-4 | . | TRBV11-2 | . | TGTGCCAGCAGCGAAGGGGAAAAACTGTTTTTT | CASSEGEKLFF
TRBJ2-7 | . | TRBV7-2 | TRBD1 | TGTGCCAGCAGGGGGACAGGGGGAACTTACGAGCAGTACTTC | CASRGTGGTYEQYF
TRBJ2-7 | . | TRBV6-1 | . | TGTGCCAGCAGTCATTTGAGCTCCTACGAGCAGTACTTC | CASSHLSSYEQYF
TRBJ1-3 | . | TRBV19 | . | TGTGCCAGTAGTATTCCATCGAGGGCGGAAAATAGAAACACCATATATTTT | CASSIPSRAENRNTIYF
TRBJ1-2 | . | TRBV19 | . | TGTGCCAGTAGTATTGTAGGTGGTGGCTACACCTTC | CASSIVGGGYTF
TRBJ1-2 | few | TRBV5-1 | . | TGCGCCAGCAGCTTGGATAATGGCTACACCTTC | CASSLDNGYTF
TRBJ1-5 | . | TRBV18 | . | TGTGCCAGCTCCCATGAGGTGGGTCAGCCCCAGCATTTT | CASSHEVGQPQHF
TRBJ1-5 | once | TRBV6-5 | . | TGTGCCAGCAGTACCAGGGTTACTCAGCCCCAGCATTTT | CASSTRVTQPQHF
TRBJ1-3 | . | TRBV12-5 | TRBD1 | TGTGCTAGTGGTTCGTCAGGGGGGAGCGGAAACACCATATATTTT | CASGSSGGSGNTIYF
TRBJ2-2 | . | TRBV9 | . | TGTGCCAGCGGATTCAGACAGGCCCCGAACACCGGGGAGCTGTTTTTT | CASGFRQAPNTGELFF
TRBJ2-3 | . | TRBV18 | . | TGTGCCAGCTCACCACACCCTGGGGGGGATACGCAGTATTTT | CASSPHPGGDTQYF
TRBJ2-7 | . | TRBV27 | TRBD2 | TGTGCCAGCAGTTGGGACTATTCGTCCTACGAGCAGTACTTC | CASSWDYSSYEQYF
TRBJ1-6 | . | TRBV9 | TRBD1 | TGTGCCAGCAGCGTCAGGGGGCGGGATAATTCACCCCTCCACTTT | CASSVRGRDNSPLHF
TRBJ2-7 | large | TRBV6-5 | TRBD1 | TGTGCCAGCAGTTTCGCCGGGACAGACTACGAGCAGTACTTC | CASSFAGTDYEQYF
TRBJ1-1 | . | TRBV7-2 | . | TGTGCCAGCAGCTTAGGCGGAATGATTACTGAAGCTTTCTTT | CASSLGGMITEAFF
TRBJ1-3 | once | TRBV5-1 | TRBD1 | TGCGCCAGCAGCTTGGCGGCAGGGGGCACATCTGGAAACACCATATATTTT | CASSLAAGGTSGNTIYF
TRBJ1-6 | . | TRBV4-1 | . | TGCGCCAGCAGCCAAGATCTATTTGGGAATTCACCCCTCCACTTT | CASSQDLFGNSPLHF
TRBJ1-2 | . | TRBV4-2 | . | TGTGCCAGCAGCCAAGATAGGCGACAAGCGACGGGTGGCTACACCTTC | CASSQDRRQATGGYTF
TRBJ1-2 | . | TRBV6-4 | . | TGTGCCAGCAGTGACTATAGGGTTGCCGGCTACACCTTC | CASSDYRVAGYTF
TRBJ2-7 | . | TRBV5-1 | . | TGCGCCAGCAGTTCCGGGACGGGGGACCGGTTCGAGCAGTACTTC | CASSSGTGDRFEQYF